This TCR beta chain was sequenced in a study of CD8 T cells in Susac syndrome. CD8+ and CD4+ blood T cells underwent TCR beta sequencing. Controls were drawn from healthy donors and were matched for age and sex. Negative isolation yielded CD4+ and CD8+ T cells, and FACS enriched TEMRA cells. An amount of RNA that ranged from roughly 0.45 to 1 ug was reverse transcribed with random hexamers. TCRdb independently ran MiXCR on the immunoSEQ multiplex PCR reads; one entry per CDR3 protein. The repertoire holds around 130,000 distinct CDR3 sequences, with approximately 94% as singletons. V lost 5 bases and J lost 4, with 16 bases in between. The CDR3 covers 14 residues. Germline lookup yields CDR1 GTSNPN and CDR2 SVGIG (reference sequence).

The source material was CD4+ T cells from PBMCs. The origin of this receptor is a human donor in good health. This chain uses TRBV30 with TRBJ2-3; D not certain. DNA for the CDR3: TGTGCCTGGGAACGAGAGCGTCGGGCAGATACGCAGTATTTT. Translated: CAWERERRADTQYF.